The 24 T cell receptor beta chains below all came from one sample that was sequenced in a study of T-cell reconstitution after alpha-beta-depleted transplantation in children. Library preparation (for TCRbeta) was performed with unique molecular identifiers. TCRdb reanalysed the PCR reads using MiXCR and keeps one entry per CDR3 protein. The sample contains a few hundred thousand distinct CDR3 sequences, more than 20% of which appear only once. Source: PBMCs, mostly from graft donor cells, taken 180 days after TCRalphabeta/CD19-depleted stem cell transplant. Receptors were obtained from a male patient younger than 18 who had a stem cell transplant for acute lymphoblastic leukemia, so the T cells may come from the graft donor.

V and J are TRBV10-3 and TRBJ1-1; TRBD1 might be the D (5 bases). Trimming pared 7 bases from V and 0 bases from J, leaving 9 bases between. Per germline, CDR1 ENHRY and CDR2 SYGVKD. The CDR3 sequence is 13 residues long. DNA of the CDR3: TGTGCCATCAAGGGACCGCTGAACACTGAAGCTTTCTTT. Amino acid sequence: CAIKGPLNTEAFF.

The rearrangement uses TRBV12-3 or TRBV12-4 and TRBJ2-3; D remains ambiguous. This CDR3 region has 15 residues. V was cut by 5 bases and J by 7 bases, with 19 bases left in between. Here the CDR3 reads CASSLPPSYPHTQYF. CDR3 in DNA: TGTGCCAGCAGTCTCCCGCCCAGCTATCCACATACGCAGTATTTT.

The CDR3 is CATDRGPGDQPQHF. Written as DNA, the CDR3 is TGTGCCACCGACAGGGGGCCGGGGGATCAGCCCCAGCATTTT. The genes are TRBV6-1 and TRBJ1-5, with 10 positions matching TRBD1. The CDR3 runs to 14 residues. CDR1 and CDR2 (germline): MNHNS, SASEGT. Trimming took 10 bases from V and 5 from J; bases not matched to a gene: 8.

This clonotype was seen a few times. This chain links TRBV4-1 with TRBJ2-3; 12 bases are a match to TRBD2. Germline loops: CDR1 MGHRA, CDR2 YSYEKL. The V and J ends lost 1 base and 5 bases, in that order; junction bases with no gene match: 4. This CDR3 has 16 amino acids. The CDR3 loop is CASSQASGRAGDTQYF. The CDR3 region has the DNA TGCGCCAGCAGCCAAGCTAGCGGGAGGGCGGGAGATACGCAGTATTTT.

The chain links TRBV5-1 to TRBJ2-5; 9 bases fit TRBD1. With 1 base clipped from V and 3 bases from J, the junction kept 1 base outside the gene matches. The CDR3 is made up of 14 amino acids. Germline values: CDR1 SGHRS, CDR2 YFSETQ. The CDR3 nucleotides are TGCGCCAGCAGCTTGTGGGACAGGGAAGAGACCCAGTACTTC. Translating it yields CASSLWDREETQYF.

The chain is built from TRBV12-3 or TRBV12-4 and TRBJ2-5; 8 positions agree with TRBD1. CDR3 length: 14 amino acids. Trimming at V came to 6 bases and at J to 4 bases, leaving 7 bases not matched to a gene. The CDR3 sequence is CASSEDRVTETQYF. The CDR3 nucleotides are TGTGCCAGCAGCGAGGACAGGGTGACAGAGACCCAGTACTTC.

V is TRBV29-1 and J is TRBJ2-3; D remains ambiguous. CDR1 SQVTM and CDR2 ANQGSEA come from the germline V gene. Between the trimmed V and J ends, which lost 4 bases and 2 bases, there was a span of 10 bases. CDR3 length: 13 amino acids. The CDR3 region has the DNA TGCAGCGTTGGGGGATTCCCCACAGATACGCAGTATTTT. Its translation: CSVGGFPTDTQYF.

There are a few counts of this clonotype. The DNA of the CDR3 is TGTGCCAGCAGCCGGGATCCCGCGAGTAATTCACCCCTCCACTTT. Encoded protein: CASSRDPASNSPLHF. This sequence joins TRBV5-8 and TRBJ1-6; D is unclear. Germline lookup yields CDR1 SGHTS and CDR2 YDEGEE. V lost 4 bases, J lost 6 bases, and 14 bases lay in between. The CDR3 has 15 amino acids.

This clonotype was counted at least ten times. Germline and junction disagree at one end, which may indicate a read error. The CDR3 region has the DNA TGTGCCAGCAGCTTGGGGGGTCCGAACACTGAAGCTTTCTTT. Its translation: CASSLGGPNTEAFF. J is TRBJ1-1 and V is TRBV5-1, with D perhaps TRBD1 (5 bases). CDR1 is SGHRS, CDR2 YFSETQ, per germline. The CDR3 runs 14 residues. The entire variable domain, with the rest obtained from reference TRBV5-1 and TRBJ1-1, is as follows: KAGVTQTPRYLIKTRGQQVTLSCSPISGHRSVSWYQQTPGQGLQFLFEYFSETQRNKGNFPGRFSGRQFSNSRSEMNVSTLELGDSALYLCASSLGGPNTEAFFGQGTRLTVV.

This clonotype was seen more than once but under ten times. The chain carries TRBV7-9 and TRBJ1-4; 8 bases fit TRBD1. The CDR3 is made up of 15 amino acids. The V gene's germline CDR1 is SEHNR and CDR2 FQNEAQ (reference sequence). V shed 9 bases and J 1 base; nucleotides not matched to a gene: 7. CDR3 in DNA: TGTGCCAGTAAACGGACAGGGCGAACTAATGAAAAACTGTTTTTT. It specifies CASKRTGRTNEKLFF.

This clonotype has more than one count but fewer than ten. The chain combines TRBV5-5 with TRBJ2-7; D call uncertain. Germline lookup yields CDR1 SGHKS and CDR2 YYEKEE (reference sequence). This CDR3 spans 14 amino acids. The ends were cut back, 0 bases at V and 2 bases at J, with 9 bases in the middle. The CDR3 spells CASSLAWVPYEQYF. In nucleotides, the CDR3 is TGTGCCAGCAGCTTGGCCTGGGTCCCCTACGAGCAGTACTTC.

The chain has TRBV27 and TRBJ2-1; D unclear. The germline CDR1 and CDR2 sequences are MNHEY and SMNVEV (reference sequence). Trimming removed 2 bases at V and 5 bases at J, with 7 bases between. The CDR3 covers 13 residues. The CDR3 loop reads CASSLVVNNEQFF. CDR3 nucleotides: TGTGCCAGCAGTTTAGTCGTTAACAATGAGCAGTTCTTC.

The chain joins TRBV4-1 to TRBJ2-2; 7 bases are a match to TRBD2. The J segment lost 2 bases and the V segment lost 3 bases, leaving 6 bases of the junction unmatched. Germline V lookup: CDR1 MGHRA, CDR2 YSYEKL. The CDR3 is 16 amino acids. Written as DNA, the CDR3 is TGCGCCAGCAGCCAGGGCGGGAGACCCAACACCGGGGAGCTGTTTTTT. Translated, it gives CASSQGGRPNTGELFF.

This clonotype was seen only a few times. The chain recombines TRBV12-3 or TRBV12-4 with TRBJ2-7; no clear D. V was cut by 6 bases and J by 2 bases, with 14 bases left in between. The CDR3 has 14 residues. The CDR3 is CASSLGGKTYEQYF. In DNA form, the CDR3 reads TGTGCCAGCAGCCTTGGTGGGAAGACCTACGAGCAGTACTTC.

The chain recombines TRBV5-1 with TRBJ1-6; D is unclear. The V gene lost 4 bases and the J gene lost 0 bases, with 14 bases spanning the gap. CDR3 length: 17 residues. Germline V lookup: CDR1 SGHRS, CDR2 YFSETQ. The CDR3 here is CASSRTGSSSYNSPLHF. The DNA for the CDR3 is TGCGCCAGCAGCCGAACGGGGTCGAGCTCCTATAATTCACCCCTCCACTTT.

V gene TRBV5-1 combines with J gene TRBJ2-1; perhaps TRBD2 as D (7 bases). The CDR3 spans 18 residues. The V and J ends lost 0 bases and 5 bases respectively, with 21 bases between them. Germline V lookup: CDR1 SGHRS, CDR2 YFSETQ. In DNA form, the CDR3 reads TGCGCCAGCAGCTTGGCGGGTAGGGGGGGAGTGGAGGACAATGAGCAGTTCTTC. Amino acid sequence: CASSLAGRGGVEDNEQFF.

This chain joins TRBV7-3 and TRBJ2-1; tentatively, D is TRBD2 (5 bases). With 6 bases removed from V and 5 bases from J, the gap between germline ends came to 11 bases. This CDR3 region has 13 residues. Germline V gene data show CDR1 as SGHTA and CDR2 as FQGTGA. CDR3 sequence: CASRRTRDNEQFF. The CDR3 DNA reads as TGTGCCAGCAGACGGACTCGAGACAATGAGCAGTTCTTC.

The chain is built from TRBV5-1 and TRBJ2-7; 9 nucleotides line up with TRBD1. Unmatched junction bases numbered 3, after V lost 1 base and J lost 4 bases. The CDR3 spans 14 residues. Germline V CDR1 and CDR2: SGHRS, YFSETQ. The CDR3 loop reads CASSLLQGAYEQYF. The CDR3 DNA reads as TGCGCCAGCAGCTTGTTACAGGGGGCATACGAGCAGTACTTC.

The rearrangement links TRBV4-2 to TRBJ2-7; D is perhaps TRBD1 (6 bases). V lost 3 bases to trimming and J lost 3 bases, with 15 bases between them. The CDR3 spans 15 residues. Per the germline V gene, CDR1 is LGHNA and CDR2 is YNFKEQ. The CDR3 reads CASSQGADWIYEQYF. The CDR3 nucleotides read TGTGCCAGCAGCCAGGGGGCGGACTGGATCTACGAGCAGTACTTC.

This chain joins TRBV2 and TRBJ1-2; 9 positions agree with TRBD1. Trimming cost V 7 bases and J 8 bases; bases outside gene matches: 5. Germline V gene lookup returns CDR1 SNHLY and CDR2 FYNNEI. The CDR3 loop spans 12 amino acids. CDR3 sequence reads: CASTYRGRGYTF. The CDR3, as DNA: TGTGCCAGCACTTACAGGGGGCGCGGCTACACCTTC.

This chain connects TRBV7-9 to TRBJ2-4; no reliable D call. Per germline, CDR1 SEHNR and CDR2 FQNEAQ (reference sequence). The CDR3 spans 16 residues. V dropped 5 bases and J dropped 4 bases, with 18 bases sitting between them. Here the CDR3 DNA reads TGTGCCAGCAGCCCCCCCGGACCCTACCTGAAAAACATTCAGTACTTC. Translation: CASSPPGPYLKNIQYF.

J is TRBJ2-5 and V is TRBV14; perhaps TRBD2 as D (5 bases). The ends were cut back, 8 bases at V and 4 bases at J, with 17 bases in the middle. CDR3 length: 14 residues. The germline gives CDR1 SGHDN, CDR2 FVKESK. The CDR3 DNA is TGTGCCAGCGCGAGAGGAGGCATAGGAGAGACCCAGTACTTC. Amino acids: CASARGGIGETQYF.

The rearrangement uses TRBV27 and TRBJ1-1; 8 positions match TRBD1. Germline V gives CDR1 MNHEY, CDR2 SMNVEV (reference sequence). The CDR3 sequence is 13 residues long. V dropped 4 bases and J dropped 5; count of bases not matched to a gene: 3. In nucleotides, the CDR3 is TGTGCCAGCAGTTACAGGGGGATGACTGAAGCTTTCTTT. Translating it yields CASSYRGMTEAFF.

As DNA, the CDR3 is TGTGCCAGCAGCGCGGGACTAGCGGGCTACGAGCAGTACTTC. Encoded protein: CASSAGLAGYEQYF. This chain uses TRBV9 with TRBJ2-7; TRBD2 matches at 12 bases. Looked up from germline, CDR1 is SGDLS and CDR2 is YYNGEE. The V and J ends lost 3 bases and 3 bases, in that order; junction bases with no gene match: 1. This CDR3 region has 14 residues.